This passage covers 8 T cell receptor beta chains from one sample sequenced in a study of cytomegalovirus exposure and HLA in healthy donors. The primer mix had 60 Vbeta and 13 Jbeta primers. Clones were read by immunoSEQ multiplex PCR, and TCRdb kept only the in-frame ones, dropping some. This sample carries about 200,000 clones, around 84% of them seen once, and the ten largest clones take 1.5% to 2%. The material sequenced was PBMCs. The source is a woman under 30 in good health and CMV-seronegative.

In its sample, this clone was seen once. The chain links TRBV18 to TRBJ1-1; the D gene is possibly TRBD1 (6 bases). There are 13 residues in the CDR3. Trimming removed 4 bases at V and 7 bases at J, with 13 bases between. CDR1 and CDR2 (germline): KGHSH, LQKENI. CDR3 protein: CASSRTPDSEAFF. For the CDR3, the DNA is TGTGCCAGCTCACGCACCCCGGACAGTGAAGCTTTCTTT.

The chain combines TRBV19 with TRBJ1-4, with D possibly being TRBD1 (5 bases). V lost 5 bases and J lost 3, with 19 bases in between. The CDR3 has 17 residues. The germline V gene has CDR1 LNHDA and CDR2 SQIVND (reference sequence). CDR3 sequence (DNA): TGTGCCAGTAGTCCCTTTTTCGGAGGGGATGCTAATGAAAAACTGTTTTTT. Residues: CASSPFFGGDANEKLFF. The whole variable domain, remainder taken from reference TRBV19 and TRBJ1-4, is DGGITQSPKYLFRKEGQNVTLSCEQNLNHDAMYWYRQDPGQGLRLIYYSQIVNDFQKGDIAEGYSVSREKKESFPLTVTSAQKNPTAFYLCASSPFFGGDANEKLFFGSGTQLSVL.

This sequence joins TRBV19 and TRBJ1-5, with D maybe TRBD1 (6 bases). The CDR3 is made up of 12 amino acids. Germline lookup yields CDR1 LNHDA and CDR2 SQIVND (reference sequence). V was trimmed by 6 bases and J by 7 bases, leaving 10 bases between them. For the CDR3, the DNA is TGTGCCAGTAGCCTCCAGGGGCAGCCCCAGCATTTT. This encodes CASSLQGQPQHF.

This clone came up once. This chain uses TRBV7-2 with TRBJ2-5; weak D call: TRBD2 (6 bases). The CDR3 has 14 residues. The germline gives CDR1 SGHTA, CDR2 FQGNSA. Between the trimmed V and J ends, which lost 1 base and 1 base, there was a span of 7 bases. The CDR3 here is CASSLGGTQETQYF. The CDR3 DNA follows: TGTGCCAGCAGCTTAGGCGGGACCCAAGAGACCCAGTACTTC. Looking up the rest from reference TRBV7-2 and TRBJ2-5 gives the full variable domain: GAGVSQSPSNKVTEKGKDVELRCDPISGHTALYWYRQSLGQGLEFLIYFQGNSAPDKSGLPSDRFSAERTGGSVSTLTIQRTQQEDSAVYLCASSLGGTQETQYFGPGTRLLVL.

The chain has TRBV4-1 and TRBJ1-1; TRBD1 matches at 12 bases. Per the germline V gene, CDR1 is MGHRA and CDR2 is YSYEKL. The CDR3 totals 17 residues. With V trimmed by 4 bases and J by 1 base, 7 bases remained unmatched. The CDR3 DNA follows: TGCGCCAGCAGCCGTCGGGACAGGGGGCAGGGGAACACTGAAGCTTTCTTT. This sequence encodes CASSRRDRGQGNTEAFF.

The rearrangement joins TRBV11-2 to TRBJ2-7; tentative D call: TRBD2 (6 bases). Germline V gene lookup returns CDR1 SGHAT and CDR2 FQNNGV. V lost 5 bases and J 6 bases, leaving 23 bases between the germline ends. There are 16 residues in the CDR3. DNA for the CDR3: TGTGCCAGCAGCCCCTCCGGAGGGCCAACCAGGGTCGAGCAGTACTTC. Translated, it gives CASSPSGGPTRVEQYF.

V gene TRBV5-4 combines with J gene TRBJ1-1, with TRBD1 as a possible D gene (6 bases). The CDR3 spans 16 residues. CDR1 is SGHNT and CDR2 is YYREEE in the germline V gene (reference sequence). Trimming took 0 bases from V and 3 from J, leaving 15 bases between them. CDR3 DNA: TGTGCCAGCAGCTTGGCCCGGGCAGGGGCTCACACTGAAGCTTTCTTT. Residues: CASSLARAGAHTEAFF.

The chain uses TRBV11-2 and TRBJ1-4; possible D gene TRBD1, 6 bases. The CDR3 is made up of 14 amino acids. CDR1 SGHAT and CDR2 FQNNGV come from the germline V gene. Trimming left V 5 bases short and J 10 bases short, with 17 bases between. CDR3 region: CASSRDSGEGKLFF. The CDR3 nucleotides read TGTGCCAGCAGCCGCGACTCAGGGGAGGGAAAACTGTTTTTT.